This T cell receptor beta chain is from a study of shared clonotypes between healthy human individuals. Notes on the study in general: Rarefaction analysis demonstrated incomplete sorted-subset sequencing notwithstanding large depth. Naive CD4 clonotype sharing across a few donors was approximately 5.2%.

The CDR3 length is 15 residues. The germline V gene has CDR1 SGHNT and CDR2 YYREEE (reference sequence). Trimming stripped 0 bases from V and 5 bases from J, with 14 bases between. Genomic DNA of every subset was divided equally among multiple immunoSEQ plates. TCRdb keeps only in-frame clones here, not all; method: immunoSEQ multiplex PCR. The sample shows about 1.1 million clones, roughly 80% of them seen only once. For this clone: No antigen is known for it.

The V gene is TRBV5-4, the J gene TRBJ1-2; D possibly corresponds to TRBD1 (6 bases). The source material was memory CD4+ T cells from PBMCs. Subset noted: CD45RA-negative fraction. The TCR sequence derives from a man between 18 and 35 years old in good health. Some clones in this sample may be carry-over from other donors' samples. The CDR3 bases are TGTGCCAGCAGCTTGGCGGGCACTCAGGGGTATGGCTACACCTTC. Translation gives CASSLAGTQGYGYTF.